A single sample gave rise to the 31 T cell receptor beta chains below, sequenced in a study of vaccination effects on CD4 cells after COVID-19. For these receptors, no antigen is known. This table comes from immunoSEQ multiplex PCR, and its TCRdb copy is limited to in-frame clones, with some not included. The profile shows approximately 83,000 clones, 60% to 85% of them singletons. Sequencing followed a ViraFEST assay step that expanded antigen-specific CD4+ T cells with viral peptide pools. CD4+ T cells were isolated after around ten days of culture. Participants got two doses of BNT162b2 or mRNA-1273 vaccine. Sequenced material: CD4+ T cells from PBMCs cultured with HCoV-OC43 spike peptides, taken after COVID-19 vaccination. Subset denoted: HCoV-OC43 spike overlapping peptide pool stimulation. Receptors were obtained from a human donor who received a COVID-19 vaccine.

This clone was seen a few times. The rearrangement links TRBV30 to TRBJ1-6; TRBD1 matches at 8 bases. Trimming cost V 1 base and J 9 bases; bases outside gene matches: 5. The CDR3 covers 14 residues. CDR1 is GTSNPN and CDR2 is SVGIG in the germline V gene (reference sequence). The CDR3 bases are TGTGCCTGGAGTGGGGACAGGAGACTTTCACCCCTCCACTTT. It is translated as CAWSGDRRLSPLHF. The whole variable domain, filled in from reference TRBV30 and TRBJ1-6, reads SQTIHQWPATLVQPVGSPLSLECTVEGTSNPNLYWYRQAAGRGLQLLFYSVGIGQISSEVPQNLSASRPQDRQFILSSKKLLLSDSGFYLCAWSGDRRLSPLHFGNGTRLTVT.

This clone appeared once. The chain joins TRBV24-1 to TRBJ2-5; D is undetermined. V was cut by 4 bases and J by 6 bases, with 5 bases left in between. Germline V gene lookup returns CDR1 KGHDR and CDR2 SFDVKD. This CDR3 spans 11 amino acids. The CDR3 DNA is TGTGCCACCAGTGAGGGAAAGACCCAGTACTTC. Amino acid sequence: CATSEGKTQYF.

This rearrangement joins TRBV20-1 to TRBJ2-1; D tentatively reads TRBD1 or TRBD2 (5 bases each). The length of the CDR3 is 13 residues. Germline values: CDR1 DFQATT, CDR2 SNEGSKA (reference sequence). Trimming took off 3 bases at V and 13 bases at J, with 19 bases between the two ends. The CDR3 DNA sequence: TGCAGTGCTAGTTGGTCCCGGGACGGAATACAGTTCTTC. It translates to CSASWSRDGIQFF.

The chain combines TRBV28 with TRBJ2-1; D gene unclear. CDR1 and CDR2 (germline): MDHEN, SYDVKM. The CDR3 length is 12 residues. V shed 6 bases and J shed 9 bases, with 12 bases lying between them. The CDR3 nucleotides read TGTGCCAGCAGGCCGGTACCAGGTGAGCAGTTCTTC. It encodes CASRPVPGEQFF.

The CDR3 here is CASSQGLGPSRGANVLTF. CDR3 DNA: TGTGCCAGCAGCCAAGGTCTGGGGCCGAGTAGAGGGGCCAACGTCCTGACTTTC. J is TRBJ2-6 and V is TRBV14, with a weak D call TRBD1 (5 bases). Germline-derived CDR1 and CDR2 are SGHDN and FVKESK. The CDR3 is 18 amino acids. With 1 base removed from V and 4 bases from J, the gap between germline ends came to 17 bases.

This clone was counted a single time. The genes are TRBV5-1 and TRBJ2-1; D is possibly TRBD1 or TRBD2 (5 bases each). The ends were cut back, 1 base at V and 6 bases at J, with 14 bases in the middle. CDR1 is SGHRS and CDR2 is YFSETQ in the germline V gene. The CDR3 is 15 amino acids. CDR3 sequence (DNA): TGCGCCAGCAGCTTGCATTCTGGGACGGGCAATGAGCAGTTCTTC. Protein: CASSLHSGTGNEQFF. Filled out from reference TRBV5-1 and TRBJ2-1, the complete variable domain reads KAGVTQTPRYLIKTRGQQVTLSCSPISGHRSVSWYQQTPGQGLQFLFEYFSETQRNKGNFPGRFSGRQFSNSRSEMNVSTLELGDSALYLCASSLHSGTGNEQFFGPGTRLTVL.

V and J are TRBV3-1 (or the pseudogene TRBV3-2) and TRBJ2-2; D call uncertain. V lost 8 bases to trimming and J lost 0 bases, with 1 base between them. The CDR3 totals 11 residues. Germline V gene lookup returns CDR1 LGHDT and CDR2 YNNKEL (reference sequence). CDR3 sequence: CASSNTGELFF. Written as DNA, the CDR3 is TGTGCCAGCTCGAACACCGGGGAGCTGTTTTTT.

The V gene is TRBV6-5, the J gene TRBJ2-7; 13 bases are shared with TRBD2. This CDR3 comprises 15 residues. Per germline, CDR1 MNHEY and CDR2 SVGAGI. Trimming removed 6 bases from V and 2 bases from J; junction bases left unmatched: 4. CDR3: CASRIGTSGAYEQYV. In DNA form, the CDR3 reads TGTGCCAGCAGGATCGGGACTAGCGGGGCCTACGAGCAGTACGTC.

This clone showed up just once. The chain links TRBV5-8 to TRBJ1-4; D uncertain. Trimming removed 5 bases from V and 6 bases from J, with 17 bases in between. This CDR3 is 15 amino acids long. In germline, CDR1 is SGHTS, CDR2 YDEGEE. CDR3 in DNA: TGTGCCAGCAGGGAGGCTCGGGGTCTTTATGAAAAACTGTTTTTT. Its translation: CASREARGLYEKLFF.

This clone has a handful of counts. The chain has TRBV5-1 and TRBJ2-2, with a tentative D call TRBD2 (6 bases). CDR3 length: 15 residues. Germline-derived CDR1 and CDR2 are SGHRS and YFSETQ. V was cut by 4 bases and J by 1 base, with 11 bases left in between. CDR3 nucleotide sequence: TGCGCCAGCAGCGGAGGGAAAGTGAACACCGGGGAGCTGTTTTTT. Its translation: CASSGGKVNTGELFF.

This chain uses TRBV2 with TRBJ2-7; D is unresolved. The germline CDR1 and CDR2 sequences are SNHLY and FYNNEI. V lost 4 bases and J lost 3, with 13 bases in between. The CDR3 covers 14 residues. CDR3 sequence (DNA): TGTGCCAGCAGTGTTTCCCCCCGCGGCTACGAGCAGTACGTC. Translated, it gives CASSVSPRGYEQYV.

The V call is TRBV9, the J call TRBJ1-3; 7 positions agree with TRBD1. The CDR3 is made up of 15 amino acids. CDR1 is SGDLS and CDR2 is YYNGEE in the germline V gene. The V gene end was trimmed by 0 bases and the J gene end by 2 bases; junction bases not matched to a gene: 2. This chain's CDR3 is CASSVGTGAGNTIYF. The CDR3 coding sequence is TGTGCCAGCAGCGTAGGGACAGGCGCTGGAAACACCATATATTTT.

V gene TRBV6-5 combines with J gene TRBJ1-2; D gene uncertain. Germline CDR1 is MNHEY and CDR2 is SVGAGI. The CDR3 is 14 residues long. Between the trimmed V and J ends, which lost 6 bases and 2 bases, there was a span of 13 bases. CDR3 residues: CASSVQDGNYGYTF. In DNA form, the CDR3 reads TGTGCCAGCAGCGTCCAGGACGGGAACTATGGCTACACCTTC.

The chain carries TRBV6-6 and TRBJ2-5; perhaps TRBD1 as D (6 bases). This CDR3 contains 14 residues. Germline V gene lookup returns CDR1 MNHNY and CDR2 SVGAGI (reference sequence). V gave up 6 bases and J gave up 7 bases, with 18 bases separating them. CDR3 sequence: CASRGRDTEGTQYF. In DNA form, the CDR3 reads TGTGCCAGCAGGGGCAGGGACACCGAAGGGACCCAGTACTTC.

The chain couples TRBV11-3 to TRBJ2-3, with D possibly being TRBD2 (6 bases). V lost 1 base, J lost 3 bases, and 11 bases lay in between. The germline CDR1 and CDR2 sequences are SGHNT and YENEEA. The CDR3 has 15 residues. CDR3 DNA sequence: TGTGCCAGCAGCTTAGGGGGGGACGGGACAGATACGCAGTATTTT. Amino acids: CASSLGGDGTDTQYF.

V gene TRBV27 combines with J gene TRBJ1-2, with a weak D call TRBD1 (6 bases). In germline, CDR1 is MNHEY, CDR2 SMNVEV (reference sequence). The CDR3 spans 14 residues. Trimming pared 3 bases from V and 3 bases from J, leaving 11 bases between. CDR3 nucleotides: TGTGCCAGCAGTTTTGGCAGGGGCGACTATGGCTACACCTTC. Its protein product is CASSFGRGDYGYTF.

This clone has just a few counts. This rearrangement joins TRBV30 to TRBJ1-6, with D unresolved. The CDR3 spans 12 residues. Looked up from germline, CDR1 is GTSNPN and CDR2 is SVGIG (reference sequence). Trimming stripped 2 bases from V and 7 bases from J, with 6 bases between. This CDR3 reads CAWSRENSPLHF. In DNA form, the CDR3 reads TGTGCCTGGAGTAGAGAGAATTCACCCCTCCACTTT.

The genes are TRBV5-8 and TRBJ2-1, with D unclear. CDR3 length equals 10 residues. Trimming removed 4 bases at V and 6 bases at J, with 2 bases between. Germline CDR1 is SGHTS and CDR2 is YDEGEE. This CDR3 is CASSRNEQFF. CDR3 sequence (DNA): TGTGCCAGCAGCCGCAATGAGCAGTTCTTC.

In this sample, this clone turned up once. The CDR3 DNA follows: TGTGCCAGCTCACCAATAGGTCAGAGATATGGCTACACCTTC. Protein: CASSPIGQRYGYTF. The V and J genes are TRBV18 and TRBJ1-2; D remains unclear. Germline assignment: CDR1 KGHSH and CDR2 LQKENI. V was pared by 2 bases and J by 5 bases, with 12 bases between. This CDR3 is 14 amino acids long.

The chain has TRBV4-1 and TRBJ2-6, with TRBD1 matching over 8 bases. This CDR3 spans 19 amino acids. Germline V gene data show CDR1 as MGHRA and CDR2 as YSYEKL. V dropped 1 base and J dropped 0; count of bases not matched to a gene: 8. The CDR3 DNA follows: TGCGCCAGCAGCCAAGCACTCCGGACAGGGTCCTCTGGGGCCAACGTCCTGACTTTC. This translates into CASSQALRTGSSGANVLTF.

V is TRBV5-6 and J is TRBJ2-5, with D perhaps matching TRBD2 (5 bases). CDR3 length: 14 residues. V shed 5 bases and J shed 1 base, with 12 bases lying between them. CDR1 SGHDT and CDR2 YYEEEE come from the germline V gene. In DNA form, the CDR3 reads TGTGCCAGCAGTGGCGGAGGAGCCCAAGAGACCCAGTACTTC. As protein: CASSGGGAQETQYF. Together with reference TRBV5-6 and TRBJ2-5, the CDR3 gives the full variable domain: DAGVTQSPTHLIKTRGQQVTLRCSPKSGHDTVSWYQQALGQGPQFIFQYYEEEERQRGNFPDRFSGHQFPNYSSELNVNALLLGDSALYLCASSGGGAQETQYFGPGTRLLVL.

This clone was seen a handful of times. The rearrangement joins TRBV30 to TRBJ1-5; TRBD1 is a possible D gene (5 bases). Trimming took 0 bases from V and 3 from J, leaving 12 bases between them. CDR1 is GTSNPN and CDR2 is SVGIG in the germline V gene (reference sequence). The CDR3 spans 15 residues. As DNA, the CDR3 is TGTGCCTGGAGTGTAGCGGGGGGAATCAATCAGCCCCAGCATTTT. It yields the protein CAWSVAGGINQPQHF.

This clone appeared a single time. The chain is built from TRBV6-5 and TRBJ2-3, with D perhaps matching TRBD1 (6 bases). The ends were cut back, 6 bases at V and 6 bases at J, with 19 bases in the middle. The CDR3 is made up of 15 amino acids. In germline, CDR1 is MNHEY, CDR2 SVGAGI. The CDR3 coding sequence is TGTGCCAGCAGCAGACAGGTCCCGACGTGGGATACGCAGTATTTT. It is translated as CASSRQVPTWDTQYF.

CDR3 sequence (DNA): TGTGCCAGCAGTGAACGGACACCCAATGAGCAGTTCTTC. It yields the protein CASSERTPNEQFF. The chain links TRBV6-1 to TRBJ2-1, with D maybe TRBD1 (5 bases). Between the trimmed V and J ends, which lost 2 bases and 6 bases, there was a span of 8 bases. This CDR3 is 13 amino acids long. Per the germline V gene, CDR1 is MNHNS and CDR2 is SASEGT.

CDR3: CASSYRGVGGELFF. CDR3 in DNA: TGTGCCAGCAGCTACCGGGGTGTCGGCGGGGAGCTGTTTTTT. This chain uses TRBV7-8 with TRBJ2-2; D may be TRBD2 (5 bases). Germline CDR1 is SGHVS and CDR2 is FQNEAQ. V lost 4 bases and J 7 bases, leaving 13 bases between the germline ends. This CDR3 spans 14 amino acids.

This sequence joins TRBV2 and TRBJ2-7, with 11 bases that match TRBD1. Per germline, CDR1 SNHLY and CDR2 FYNNEI. Trimming removed 7 bases from V and 4 bases from J; junction bases left unmatched: 6. The CDR3 totals 14 residues. In DNA form, the CDR3 reads TGTGCCAGCATGACGGACAGGGGGCCATACGAGCAGTACGTC. The encoded protein is CASMTDRGPYEQYV.

V gene TRBV20-1 combines with J gene TRBJ1-6; no definite D call. The CDR3 contains 12 residues. Germline-derived CDR1 and CDR2 are DFQATT and SNEGSKA (reference sequence). Deletions cut 3 bases from V and 14 bases from J, with 14 bases between. In DNA, the CDR3 is TGCAGTGCTAGTACGAGTCCTAGGGCCCTCCACTTT. It is translated as CSASTSPRALHF.

There are a few counts of this clone. The genes are TRBV10-3 and TRBJ2-3; D uncertain. Trimming cost V 6 bases and J 0 bases, with 4 bases left between them. The length of the CDR3 is 12 residues. Germline CDR1 is ENHRY and CDR2 is SYGVKD. CDR3 in amino acids: CAIRASTDTQYF. The CDR3 coding sequence is TGTGCCATCAGGGCTAGCACAGATACGCAGTATTTT.

This chain links TRBV30 with TRBJ2-5; TRBD2 aligns across 11 bases. From germline, CDR1 is GTSNPN and CDR2 SVGIG (reference sequence). CDR3 length: 14 residues. The J segment lost 5 bases and the V segment lost 1 base, leaving 3 bases of the junction unmatched. DNA for the CDR3: TGTGCCTGGAGTGCCGCTAGCGGGGGGGAGACCCAGTACTTC. Residues: CAWSAASGGETQYF.

The chain recombines TRBV5-1 with TRBJ2-1; a possible D gene is TRBD2 (6 bases). Per germline, CDR1 SGHRS and CDR2 YFSETQ. This CDR3 has 16 amino acids. Trimming removed 4 bases at V and 4 bases at J, with 18 bases between. CDR3: CASSPSPGGTYNEQFF. The CDR3 DNA is TGCGCCAGCAGCCCTAGTCCCGGGGGTACATACAATGAGCAGTTCTTC.

The CDR3 protein is CASSRDTSYNSPLHF. The CDR3 DNA reads TGCGCCAGCAGCCGGGACACCTCCTATAATTCACCCCTCCACTTT. V usage is TRBV4-3 and J usage is TRBJ1-6; D may be TRBD1 (6 bases). The CDR3 is 15 amino acids. Trimming pared 4 bases from V and 0 bases from J, leaving 7 bases between. Germline V gives CDR1 LGHNA, CDR2 YSLEER.